These T cell receptor beta chains were read from a single sample in a study of CD8 T cells in ankylosing spondylitis. Each CDR3 protein gets one entry after TCRdb re-called the 5' RACE reads with MiXCR. The table has some 130,000 distinct CDR3 sequences, approximately 7.4% seen once; the top ten hold around 11%. Sequencing was done on a sample of blood, either unsorted or a sorted T cell fraction (not recorded which). The receptors were sampled from a female donor with ankylosing spondylitis or in good health (not recorded which). Each CDR3 is given with its conserved first and last residue. The D gene is left open where the match is weak. Size tells how often a clone was seen (once, few, many) or the class of an expanded clone, and some rows leave it out.

>TRBV4-1|-|TRBJ1-4|many
TGCGCCAGCAGCCAGCCGGGACTGAATGAAAAACTGTTTTTT
CASSQPGLNEKLFF
>TRBV5-5|-|TRBJ1-2|many
TGTGCCAGCAGCCCGGACAATAACTATGGCTACACCTTC
CASSPDNNYGYTF
>TRBV5-1|-|TRBJ2-1|few
TGCGCCAGCAGTAGGGACTCCTTAAACTACAATGAGCAGTTCTTC
CASSRDSLNYNEQFF
>TRBV2|-|TRBJ2-7|-
TGTGCCAGCAGTGAGGACGGGGGCCGCATCTCCTACGAGCAGTACTTC
CASSEDGGRISYEQYF
>TRBV19|-|TRBJ1-2|once
TGTGCCAGTAGTGGCCCGATCACCGCGGGGCTGTTTTGGGGCTACACCTTC
CASSGPITAGLFWGYTF
>TRBV20-1|-|TRBJ1-2|-
TGCAGTGCTAGAGATCAAGCCAACTATGGCTACACCTTC
CSARDQANYGYTF
>TRBV4-1|TRBD1|TRBJ1-2|many
TGCGCCAGCAGCCAAGAGAGGACAGGATATGGCTACACCTTC
CASSQERTGYGYTF
>TRBV5-1|-|TRBJ2-3|many
TGCGCCAGCAGCCCGGGGTGGACAGCGTCTAGCACAGATACGCAGTATTTT
CASSPGWTASSTDTQYF
>TRBV6-1|TRBD1|TRBJ2-4|few
TGTGCCAGCAGTCAGACAGGGGATTTCCCCAAAAACATTCAGTACTTC
CASSQTGDFPKNIQYF
>TRBV27|-|TRBJ2-6|many
TGTGCCAGTAAAAGAATACGGACAGGGGCCAACGTCCTGACTTTC
CASKRIRTGANVLTF
>TRBV5-1|-|TRBJ2-2|-
TGCGCCAGCAGCTTGAATGGACTGTTCACCGGGGAGCTGTTTTTT
CASSLNGLFTGELFF
>TRBV5-1|-|TRBJ2-1|-
TGCGCCAGCAGCACCGCCGGGGCCGATGAGCAGTTCTTC
CASSTAGADEQFF
>TRBV20-1|-|TRBJ1-1|few
TGCAGTGCTTTAACTCAGGGTAATGAAGCTTTCTTT
CSALTQGNEAFF
>TRBV5-6|TRBD1|TRBJ2-4|many
TGTGCCAGCAGCATACTGACAGGGGGCTTTGCCAAAAACATTCAGTACTTC
CASSILTGGFAKNIQYF